This T cell receptor beta chain was captured in a study of regulatory T cells in long-lasting Graves disease (dated by TCRdb to about 2021). Regarding the complete study: Patients with newly diagnosed Graves' disease had been on antithyroid drugs for under 3 months. The study was conducted in China and was registered as a clinical trial. A total of about 35 samples underwent TCR sequencing: about 13 from persistent and some 20 from newly diagnosed Graves' disease patients. This study used TCR sequencing and RNA sequencing of peripheral blood to compare persistent Graves' disease patients against newly diagnosed Graves' disease patients. The full study reports these points: The small sample size was acknowledged by the authors as a limitation that may reduce accuracy. A larger number of public clonotypes was shared among persistent patients (fewer than 3,000) than among newly diagnosed patients (more than 850). Sequencing and analysis were limited to the TCR beta chain. Compared with newly diagnosed patients, patients with persistent Graves' disease had lower TCR Shannon entropy and fewer highly expanded clones, which suggests clonal expansion. Because the primary lesion, thyroid tissue, could not be accessed, the study looked at peripheral blood alone.

The time point label of this sample denotes: newly diagnosed GD, antithyroid drugs for less than 3 months. For both TCR sequencing and RNA sequencing, RNA was extracted from PBMCs in TRIzol. Graves' disease was diagnosed according to American Thyroid Association guidelines. Patients were recruited from an endocrinology department in Xi'an, China. Each patient gave about 10 milliliters of peripheral blood, collected in an EDTA anticoagulant tube. Ficoll Paque Plus density gradient separation was used to isolate PBMCs, and no further T cell sorting was performed. An Agilent 2100 Bioanalyzer and agarose gel were used to assess RNA quality, and a NanoDrop 2000 was used to measure RNA concentration. Library construction relied on multiplex PCR. The reads were generated on an Illumina HiSeq 4000. CDR3 regions were amplified by Arm-PCR with iRepertoire HTBI primers to construct TCR beta libraries. PCR products were gel purified before sequencing. Per the authors' processing: Gene usage analysis of CDR3 amino acid clonotypes used the 62 TRBV and 12 to 15 TRBJ segments found across samples. Filtered high-quality paired reads were merged into contigs using COPE and FqMerger. BLAST was used to align contigs to the IMGT TRBV, TRBD and TRBJ reference genes, and CDR3 was defined following IMGT. Any clonotype with a frequency above 0.1% was classified as a highly expanded clone. Shannon entropy was used to measure repertoire diversity, and the Gini coefficient was used to measure V-J evenness. Clonotypes shared by more than one individual were considered public. TCRdb reran the public reads through fastp at Q25 and MiXCR, keeping productive beta chains. A single entry per CDR3 protein holds the most common genes and DNA from its merged rows. The V and J calls, along with clone size, are taken from TCRdb and not from the paper's own processing. In all, the sample holds fewer than 650,000 distinct CDR3 sequences, and around 16% of those were seen once. Of the sample, around 13% is held by the ten largest clones.

About this clonotype: Its antigen has not been determined. The input lacks base qualities; no much larger clone sits a single base away.

The sample was also linked to a second study, of T cells in Graves' hyperthyroidism and ophthalmopathy. Per that second paper: Stable Graves' hyperthyroidism was defined as no progression to ophthalmopathy during 18 months of follow-up. The hyperthyroidism patients were between 18 and 65 years old and newly diagnosed, with a disease duration of less than 2 months. Patients with uncontrolled infections, other autoimmune diseases, pregnancy or lactation were excluded. Diagnoses were based on clinical symptoms, serum thyroxine and TRAb, thyroid ultrasound and orbital computed tomography. The TCR CDR3 was subjected to a first round of RT-PCR using the HTBI primer set and the Qiagen OneStep RT-PCR kit. Most expanded thyroid clonotypes (frequency above 0.001) were also found in blood, which suggests that blood repertoires may mirror thyroid immune responses. Ophthalmopathy was separated from stable hyperthyroidism by a 13 V-J signature model, with about 86% sensitivity and around 81% specificity obtained in cross-validation and 80%/75% obtained in testing. In validation, the model predicted progression to ophthalmopathy with approximately 71% sensitivity and roughly 75% specificity, a median of 6.5 months before onset. A discovery cohort of around 98 patients, roughly 45 with Graves' ophthalmopathy and about 58 with stable Graves' hyperthyroidism, was used to find distinguishing TCR V-J signatures. An independent validation cohort of fewer than 20 hyperthyroidism patients and approximately 15 patients who later progressed to ophthalmopathy tested prospective prediction of ophthalmopathy. The 100 or so discovery patients were randomly split 7:3 into training and test sets. The study also compared thyroid tissue and blood T-cell repertoires from roughly six Graves' hyperthyroidism patients. After blood sampling, hyperthyroidism patients were treated with methimazole at a starting dose of 30 mg daily, and ophthalmopathy patients were treated with high-dose intravenous methylprednisolone. Libraries were constructed in a second round of multiplex PCR, after which size selection and purification were performed. Libraries were sequenced paired-end with 100 bp reads on an Illumina HiSeq2000. SOAPnuke was used to process the raw data, throwing out any read that contained adapters or uncalled bases, had a mean Phred below 15, or lacked an exact constant-primer or identifier match. High-quality paired reads were merged using COPE v1.2.5, and each unique nucleotide sequence was defined as a clonotype. MiTCR v1.1 was used to align clonotypes to the IMGT TRBV, TRBD and TRBJ reference segments. The analysis included only V-J combinations with a frequency above 0.0001, which together covered more than 99% of the repertoires. The TCS score was defined as F50 (clonal expansion) divided by E x V (chaos), with BLOSUM62-based TCRdist calculated between CDR3 peptides within each V-J. Welch's t-statistics and random forest reduced around 520 V-J features to fewer than 15, which were used in a naive Bayes classifier (R e1071). No statistical method was used to fix the sample size in advance, and group allocation was not hidden from the investigators. The paper reports TCR Vbeta CDR3 sequencing of 130 to 150 peripheral blood samples: fewer than 50 ophthalmopathy, roughly 74 hyperthyroidism and approximately 17 progressor patients.

The TCR originated in a man aged 18-30 years with Graves disease. Donor details come from another sample of the same person, matched by shared clones. The sequencing used peripheral blood mononuclear cells (PBMCs), collected at new diagnosis, from a patient treated with antithyroid drugs.

The nucleotides are TGTGCCAGCAGTTTAGCAGGGGTGCTCTATGGCTACACCTTC. Its amino acids are CASSLAGVLYGYTF. The sequence joins TRBV12-3 or TRBV12-4 to TRBJ1-2; possibly the D gene is TRBD1, per 5 matching bases. Trimming removed 0 bases from V and 4 bases from J, leaving 9 bases between the germline ends. The CDR3 measures 14 amino acids from cysteine to phenylalanine. The retained sequence is limited to the CDR3, 42 bases, with the frame set at the first base.